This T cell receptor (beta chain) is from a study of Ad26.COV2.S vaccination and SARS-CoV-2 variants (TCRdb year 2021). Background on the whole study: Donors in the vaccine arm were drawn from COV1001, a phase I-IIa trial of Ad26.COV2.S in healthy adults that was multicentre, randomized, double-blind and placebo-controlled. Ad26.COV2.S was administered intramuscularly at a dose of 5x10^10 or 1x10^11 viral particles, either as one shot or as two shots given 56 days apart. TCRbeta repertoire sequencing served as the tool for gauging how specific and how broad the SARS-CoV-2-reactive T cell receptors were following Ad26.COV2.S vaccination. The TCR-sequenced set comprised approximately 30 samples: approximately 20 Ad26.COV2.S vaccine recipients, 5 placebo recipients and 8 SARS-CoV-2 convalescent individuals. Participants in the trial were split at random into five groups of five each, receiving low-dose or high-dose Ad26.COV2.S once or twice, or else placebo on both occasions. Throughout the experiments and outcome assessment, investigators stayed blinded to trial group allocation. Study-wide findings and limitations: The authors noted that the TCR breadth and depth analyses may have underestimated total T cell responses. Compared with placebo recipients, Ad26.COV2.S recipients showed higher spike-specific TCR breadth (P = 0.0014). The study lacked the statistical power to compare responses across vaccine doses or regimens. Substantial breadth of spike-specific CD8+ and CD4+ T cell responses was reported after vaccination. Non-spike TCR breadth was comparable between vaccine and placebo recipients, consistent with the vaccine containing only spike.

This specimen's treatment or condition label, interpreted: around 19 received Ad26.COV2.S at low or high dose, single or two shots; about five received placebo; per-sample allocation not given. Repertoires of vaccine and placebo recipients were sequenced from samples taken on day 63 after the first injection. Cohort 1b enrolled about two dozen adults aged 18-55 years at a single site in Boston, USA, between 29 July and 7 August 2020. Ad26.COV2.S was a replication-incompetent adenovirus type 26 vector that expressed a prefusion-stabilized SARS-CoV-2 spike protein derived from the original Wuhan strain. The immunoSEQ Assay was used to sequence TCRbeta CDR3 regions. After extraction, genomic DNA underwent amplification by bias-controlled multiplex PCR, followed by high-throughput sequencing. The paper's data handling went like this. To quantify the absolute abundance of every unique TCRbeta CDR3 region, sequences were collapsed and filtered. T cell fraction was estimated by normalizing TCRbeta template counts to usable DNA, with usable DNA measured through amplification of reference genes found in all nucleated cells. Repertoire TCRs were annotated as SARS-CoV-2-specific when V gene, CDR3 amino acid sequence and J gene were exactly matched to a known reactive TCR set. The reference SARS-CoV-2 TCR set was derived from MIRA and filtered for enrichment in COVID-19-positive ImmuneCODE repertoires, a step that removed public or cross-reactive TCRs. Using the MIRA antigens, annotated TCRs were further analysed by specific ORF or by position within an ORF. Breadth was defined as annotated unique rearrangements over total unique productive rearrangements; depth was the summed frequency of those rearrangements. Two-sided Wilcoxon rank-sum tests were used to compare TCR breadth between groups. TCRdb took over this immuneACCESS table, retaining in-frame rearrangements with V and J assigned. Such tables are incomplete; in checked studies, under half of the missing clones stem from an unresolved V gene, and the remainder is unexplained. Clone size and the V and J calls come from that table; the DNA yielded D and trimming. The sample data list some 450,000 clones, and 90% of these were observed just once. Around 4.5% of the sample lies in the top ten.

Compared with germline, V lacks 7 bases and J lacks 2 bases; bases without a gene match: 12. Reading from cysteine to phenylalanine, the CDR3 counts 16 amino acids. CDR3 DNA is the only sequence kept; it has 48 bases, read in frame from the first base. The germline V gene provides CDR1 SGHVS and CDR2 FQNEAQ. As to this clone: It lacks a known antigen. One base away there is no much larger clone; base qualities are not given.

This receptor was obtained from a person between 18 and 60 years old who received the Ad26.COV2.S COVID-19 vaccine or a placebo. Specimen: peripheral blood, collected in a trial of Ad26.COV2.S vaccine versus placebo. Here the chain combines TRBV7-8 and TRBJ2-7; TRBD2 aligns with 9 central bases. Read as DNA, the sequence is TGTGCCAGCACCCTTGTTAGCGGGAGAGGGGCCTACGAGCAGTACTTC. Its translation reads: CASTLVSGRGAYEQYF.